Below, 7 T cell receptor beta chains from the same sample are listed, as sequenced in a study of blood T cell repertoires in COVID-19. Sequencing used immunoSEQ multiplex PCR; TCRdb keeps in-frame clones, though not all of them. The table records 110,000 to 150,000 clones, around 81% of them present only once. The specimen was peripheral blood. The receptors derive from a human donor in a cohort sampled during active COVID-19.

V and J are TRBV14 and TRBJ2-7; TRBD2 is a possible D gene (6 bases). The CDR3 extends over 15 amino acids. Germline lookup yields CDR1 SGHDN and CDR2 FVKESK. The V gene lost 3 bases and the J gene lost 4 bases, with 16 bases spanning the gap. The CDR3 loop reads CASSHNYGRSYEQYF. The CDR3 DNA follows: TGTGCCAGCAGCCACAATTACGGGAGATCATACGAGCAGTACTTC. Variable domain in full (rest from reference TRBV14 and TRBJ2-7): EAGVTQFPSHSVIEKGQTVTLRCDPISGHDNLYWYRRVMGKEIKFLLHFVKESKQDESGMPNNRFLAERTGGTYSTLKVQPAELEDSGVYFCASSHNYGRSYEQYFGPGTRLTVT.

The V call is TRBV28, the J call TRBJ2-7, with D unresolved. The CDR3 sequence is 12 residues long. Germline lookup yields CDR1 MDHEN and CDR2 SYDVKM. V was pared by 5 bases and J by 3 bases, with 8 bases between. The DNA for the CDR3 is TGTGCCAGCAGTCTTAGTAACTACGAGCAGTACTTC. It translates to CASSLSNYEQYF.

The V call is TRBV18, the J call TRBJ2-7; the match to TRBD1 covers 10 bases. V lost 6 bases, J lost 4 bases, and 6 bases stayed unmatched. The germline V gene has CDR1 KGHSH and CDR2 LQKENI. The CDR3 has 14 amino acids. The DNA for the CDR3 is TGTGCCAGCTCCCGACAGGGGGCAAGGTACGAGCAGTACTTC. Protein product: CASSRQGARYEQYF.

The chain is built from TRBV5-6 and TRBJ2-2; D is possibly TRBD2 (6 bases). CDR3 length: 14 amino acids. Germline V CDR1 and CDR2: SGHDT, YYEEEE. The V end was cut by 5 bases, the J end by 3 bases, with 11 bases between. In DNA, the CDR3 is TGTGCCAGCAGGGCGGGAATATACACCGGGGAGCTGTTTTTT. It encodes CASRAGIYTGELFF. Full variable domain (rest looked up from reference TRBV5-6 and TRBJ2-2): DAGVTQSPTHLIKTRGQQVTLRCSPKSGHDTVSWYQQALGQGPQFIFQYYEEEERQRGNFPDRFSGHQFPNYSSELNVNALLLGDSALYLCASRAGIYTGELFFGEGSRLTVL.

This chain connects TRBV19 to TRBJ2-1, with 10 bases lining up with TRBD2. Losses at the gene ends were 7 bases for V and 10 bases for J; bases not matched to a gene: 13. This CDR3 has 15 amino acids. CDR1 and CDR2 from the germline V gene are LNHDA and SQIVND (reference sequence). CDR3 sequence: CASTQGRTSGAEQFF. For the CDR3, the DNA is TGTGCCAGTACCCAAGGGAGAACTAGCGGGGCCGAGCAGTTCTTC.

This chain joins TRBV28 and TRBJ1-1; D is unresolved. The CDR3 contains 13 residues. Germline loops: CDR1 MDHEN, CDR2 SYDVKM. Trimming took 3 bases from V and 3 from J, leaving 8 bases between them. The CDR3 loop is CASSFGGYTEAFF. The DNA of the CDR3 is TGTGCCAGCAGTTTCGGAGGTTACACTGAAGCTTTCTTT.

V and J are TRBV29-1 and TRBJ2-7; D is perhaps TRBD2 (6 bases). The CDR3 has 13 amino acids. Trimming pared 1 base from V and 1 base from J, leaving 8 bases between. The germline V gene has CDR1 SQVTM and CDR2 ANQGSEA. The CDR3 region is CSVEGGVSYEQYF. The CDR3 DNA follows: TGCAGCGTTGAAGGCGGGGTATCCTACGAGCAGTACTTC.